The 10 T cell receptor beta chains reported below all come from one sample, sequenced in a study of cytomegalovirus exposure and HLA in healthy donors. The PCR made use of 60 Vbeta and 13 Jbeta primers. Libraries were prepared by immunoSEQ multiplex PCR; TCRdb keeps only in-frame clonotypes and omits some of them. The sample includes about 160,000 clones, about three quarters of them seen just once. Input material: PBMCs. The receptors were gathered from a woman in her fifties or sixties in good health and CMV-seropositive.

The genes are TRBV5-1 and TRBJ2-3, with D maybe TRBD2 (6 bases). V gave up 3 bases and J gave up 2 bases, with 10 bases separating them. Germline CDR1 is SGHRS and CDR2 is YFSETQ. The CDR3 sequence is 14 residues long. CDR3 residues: CASSSGTLTDTQYF. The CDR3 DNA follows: TGCGCCAGCAGCTCCGGGACTCTCACAGATACGCAGTATTTT.

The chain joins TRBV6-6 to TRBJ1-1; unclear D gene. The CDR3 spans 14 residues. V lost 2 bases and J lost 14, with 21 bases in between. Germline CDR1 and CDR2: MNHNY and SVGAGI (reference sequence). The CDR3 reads CASSYQGDKPGGFF. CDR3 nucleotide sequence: TGTGCCAGCAGTTACCAAGGCGACAAACCAGGTGGCTTCTTT.

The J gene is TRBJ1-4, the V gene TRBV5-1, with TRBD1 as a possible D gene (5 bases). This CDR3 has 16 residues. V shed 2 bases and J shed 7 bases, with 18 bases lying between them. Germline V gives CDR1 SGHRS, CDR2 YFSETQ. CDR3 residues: CASSFSSVTGGEKLFF. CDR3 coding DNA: TGCGCCAGCAGCTTTTCCTCAGTAACAGGCGGTGAAAAACTGTTTTTT.

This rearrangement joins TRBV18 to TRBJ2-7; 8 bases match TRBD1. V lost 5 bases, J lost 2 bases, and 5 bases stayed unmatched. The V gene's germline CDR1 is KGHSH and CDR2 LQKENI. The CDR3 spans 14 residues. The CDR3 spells CASSADRGPYEQYF. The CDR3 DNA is TGTGCCAGCTCAGCTGACAGGGGACCCTACGAGCAGTACTTC.

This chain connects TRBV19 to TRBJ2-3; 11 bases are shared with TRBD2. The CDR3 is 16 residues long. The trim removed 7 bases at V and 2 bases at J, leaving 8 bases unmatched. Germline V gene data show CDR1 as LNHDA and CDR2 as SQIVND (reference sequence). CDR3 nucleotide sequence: TGTGCCAGTACCCGTATAGCGGGGGGGCCCACAGATACGCAGTATTTT. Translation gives CASTRIAGGPTDTQYF.

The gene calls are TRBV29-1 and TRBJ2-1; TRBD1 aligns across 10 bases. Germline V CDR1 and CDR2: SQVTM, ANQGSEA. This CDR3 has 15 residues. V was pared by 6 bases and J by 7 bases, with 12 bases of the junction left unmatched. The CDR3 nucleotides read TGCAGCGTAGACCTGGACAGGGGGTCTCGTAATGAGCAGTTCTTC. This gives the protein CSVDLDRGSRNEQFF.

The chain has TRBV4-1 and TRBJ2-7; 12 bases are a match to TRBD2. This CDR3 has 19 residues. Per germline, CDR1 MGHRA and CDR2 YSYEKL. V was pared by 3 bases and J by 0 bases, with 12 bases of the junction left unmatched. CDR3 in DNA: TGCGCCAGCAGCCATGCTCGGACTAGCGGGGCTCTAAGCTCCTACGAGCAGTACTTC. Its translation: CASSHARTSGALSSYEQYF.

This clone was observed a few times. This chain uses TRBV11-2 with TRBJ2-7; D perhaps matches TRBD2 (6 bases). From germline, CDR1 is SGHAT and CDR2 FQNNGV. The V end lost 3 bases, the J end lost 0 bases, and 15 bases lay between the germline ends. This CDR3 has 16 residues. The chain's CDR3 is CASSFPVRGRSYEQYF. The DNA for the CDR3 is TGTGCCAGCAGCTTCCCTGTGCGGGGTCGCTCCTACGAGCAGTACTTC.

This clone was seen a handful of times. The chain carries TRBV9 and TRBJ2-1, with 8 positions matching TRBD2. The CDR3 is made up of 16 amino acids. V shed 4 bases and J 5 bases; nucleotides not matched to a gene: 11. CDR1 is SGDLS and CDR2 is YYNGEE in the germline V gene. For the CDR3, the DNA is TGTGCCAGCAGCCCCGGGGGGGGATCTCGTGACAATGAGCAGTTCTTC. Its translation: CASSPGGGSRDNEQFF.

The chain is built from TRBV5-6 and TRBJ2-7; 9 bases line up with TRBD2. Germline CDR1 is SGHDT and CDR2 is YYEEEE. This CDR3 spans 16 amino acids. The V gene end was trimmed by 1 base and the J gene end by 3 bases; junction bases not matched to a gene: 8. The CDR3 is CASSLRAGGSLYEQYF. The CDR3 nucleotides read TGTGCCAGCAGCTTGAGAGCGGGAGGATCCCTCTACGAGCAGTACTTC.